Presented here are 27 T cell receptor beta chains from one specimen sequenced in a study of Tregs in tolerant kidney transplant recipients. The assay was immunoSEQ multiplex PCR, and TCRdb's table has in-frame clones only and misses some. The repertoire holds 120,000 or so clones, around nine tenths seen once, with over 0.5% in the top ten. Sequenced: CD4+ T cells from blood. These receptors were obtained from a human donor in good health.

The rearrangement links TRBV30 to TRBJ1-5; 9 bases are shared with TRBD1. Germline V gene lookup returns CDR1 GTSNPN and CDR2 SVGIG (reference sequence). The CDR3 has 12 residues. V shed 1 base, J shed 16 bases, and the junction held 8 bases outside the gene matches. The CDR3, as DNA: TGTGCCTGGAGTGCAGGAGGACAGGGGATCCATTTT. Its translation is CAWSAGGQGIHF.

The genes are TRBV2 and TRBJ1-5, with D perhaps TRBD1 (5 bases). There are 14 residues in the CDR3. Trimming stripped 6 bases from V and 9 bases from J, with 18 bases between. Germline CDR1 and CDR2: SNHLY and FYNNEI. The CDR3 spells CASSQRGGFRPQHF. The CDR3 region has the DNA TGTGCCAGCAGCCAACGGGGCGGCTTTCGGCCCCAGCATTTT.

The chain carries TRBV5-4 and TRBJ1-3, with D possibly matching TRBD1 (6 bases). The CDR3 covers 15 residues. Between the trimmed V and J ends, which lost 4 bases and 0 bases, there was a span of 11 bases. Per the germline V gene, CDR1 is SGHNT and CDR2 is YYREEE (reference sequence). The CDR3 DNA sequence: TGTGCCAGCAGCCCAGGGGCGAGCTCTGGAAACACCATATATTTT. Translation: CASSPGASSGNTIYF.

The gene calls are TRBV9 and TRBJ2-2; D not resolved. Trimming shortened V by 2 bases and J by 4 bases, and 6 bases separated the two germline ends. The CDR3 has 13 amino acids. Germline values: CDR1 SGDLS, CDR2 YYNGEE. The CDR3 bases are TGTGCCAGCAGCGTTACAGTCACCGGGGAGCTGTTTTTT. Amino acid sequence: CASSVTVTGELFF.

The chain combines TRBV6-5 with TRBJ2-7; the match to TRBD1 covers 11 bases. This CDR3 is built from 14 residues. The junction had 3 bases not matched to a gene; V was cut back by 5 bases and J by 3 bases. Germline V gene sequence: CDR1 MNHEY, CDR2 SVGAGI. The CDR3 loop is CASSVGQGVYEQYF. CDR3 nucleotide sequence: TGTGCCAGCAGTGTGGGACAGGGGGTCTACGAGCAGTACTTC.

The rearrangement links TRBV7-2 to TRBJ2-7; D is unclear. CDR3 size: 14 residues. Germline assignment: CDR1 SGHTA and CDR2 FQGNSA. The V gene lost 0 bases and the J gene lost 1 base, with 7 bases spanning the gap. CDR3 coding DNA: TGTGCCAGCAGCTTAGCGGCGGCGTCCTACGAGCAGTACTTC. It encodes CASSLAAASYEQYF.

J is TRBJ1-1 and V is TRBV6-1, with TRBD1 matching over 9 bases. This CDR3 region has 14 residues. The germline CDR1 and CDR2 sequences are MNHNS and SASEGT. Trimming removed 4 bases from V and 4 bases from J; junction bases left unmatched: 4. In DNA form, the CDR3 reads TGTGCCAGCAGTGCCCCGGGACAGGGCACTGAAGCTTTCTTT. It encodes CASSAPGQGTEAFF.

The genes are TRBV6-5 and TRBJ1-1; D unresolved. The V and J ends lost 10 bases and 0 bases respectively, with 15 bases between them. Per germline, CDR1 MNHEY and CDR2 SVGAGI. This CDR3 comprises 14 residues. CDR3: CAIPIGGMNTEAFF. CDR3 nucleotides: TGTGCCATCCCCATAGGAGGGATGAACACTGAAGCTTTCTTT.

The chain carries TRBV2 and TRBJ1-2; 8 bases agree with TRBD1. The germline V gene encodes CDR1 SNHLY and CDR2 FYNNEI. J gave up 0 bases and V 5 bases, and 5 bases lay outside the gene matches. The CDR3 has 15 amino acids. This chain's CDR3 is CASSRGQGANYGYTF. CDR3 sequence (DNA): TGTGCCAGCAGTCGCGGACAGGGAGCTAACTATGGCTACACCTTC.

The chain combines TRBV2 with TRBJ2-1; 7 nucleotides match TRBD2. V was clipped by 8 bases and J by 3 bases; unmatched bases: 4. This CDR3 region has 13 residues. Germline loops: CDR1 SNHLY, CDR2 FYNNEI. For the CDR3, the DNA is TGTGCCAGCGGGAGGGGAGGCTACAATGAGCAGTTCTTC. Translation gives CASGRGGYNEQFF.

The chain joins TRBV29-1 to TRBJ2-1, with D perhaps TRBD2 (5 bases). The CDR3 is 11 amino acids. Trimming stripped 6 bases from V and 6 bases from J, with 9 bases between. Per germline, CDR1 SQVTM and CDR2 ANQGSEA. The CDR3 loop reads CSVVRVNEQFF. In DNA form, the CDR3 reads TGCAGCGTCGTGAGGGTCAATGAGCAGTTCTTC.

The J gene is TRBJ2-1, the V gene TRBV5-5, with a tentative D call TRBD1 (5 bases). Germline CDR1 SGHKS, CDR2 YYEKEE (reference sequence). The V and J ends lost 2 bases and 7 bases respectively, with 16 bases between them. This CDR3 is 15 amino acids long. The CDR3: CASSLSGNGNNEQFF. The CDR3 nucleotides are TGTGCCAGCAGCTTATCAGGGAATGGGAATAATGAGCAGTTCTTC.

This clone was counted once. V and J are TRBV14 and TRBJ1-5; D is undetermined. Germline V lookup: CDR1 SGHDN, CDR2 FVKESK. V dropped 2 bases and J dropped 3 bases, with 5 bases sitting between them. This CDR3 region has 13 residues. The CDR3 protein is CASSQYTNQPQHF. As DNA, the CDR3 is TGTGCCAGCAGCCAATACACCAATCAGCCCCAGCATTTT.

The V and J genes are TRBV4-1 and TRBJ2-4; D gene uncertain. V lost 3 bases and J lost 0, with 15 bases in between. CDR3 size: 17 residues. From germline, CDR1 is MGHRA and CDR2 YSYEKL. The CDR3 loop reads CASSQFQVILAKNIQYF. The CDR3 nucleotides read TGCGCCAGCAGCCAGTTCCAGGTTATCCTAGCCAAAAACATTCAGTACTTC.

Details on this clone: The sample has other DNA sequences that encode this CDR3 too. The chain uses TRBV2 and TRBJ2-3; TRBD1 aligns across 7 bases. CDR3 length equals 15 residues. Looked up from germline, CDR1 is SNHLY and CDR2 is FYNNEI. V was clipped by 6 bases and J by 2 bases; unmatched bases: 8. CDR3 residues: CASSGRDRYTDTQYF. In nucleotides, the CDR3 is TGTGCCAGCAGCGGCCGGGACAGATACACAGATACGCAGTATTTT.

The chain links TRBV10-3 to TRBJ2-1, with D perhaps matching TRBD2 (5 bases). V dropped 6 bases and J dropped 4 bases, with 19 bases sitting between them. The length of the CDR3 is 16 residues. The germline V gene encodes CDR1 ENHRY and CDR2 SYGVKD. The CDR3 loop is CAISPSPSPFYNEQFF. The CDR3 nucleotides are TGTGCCATCAGCCCCTCGCCTAGCCCCTTTTACAATGAGCAGTTCTTC.

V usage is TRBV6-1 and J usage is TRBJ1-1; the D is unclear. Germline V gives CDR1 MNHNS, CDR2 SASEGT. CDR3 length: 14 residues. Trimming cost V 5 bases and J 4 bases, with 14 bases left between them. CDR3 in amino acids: CASSRDTQSTEAFF. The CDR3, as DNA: TGTGCCAGCAGTCGAGACACTCAGAGCACTGAAGCTTTCTTT.

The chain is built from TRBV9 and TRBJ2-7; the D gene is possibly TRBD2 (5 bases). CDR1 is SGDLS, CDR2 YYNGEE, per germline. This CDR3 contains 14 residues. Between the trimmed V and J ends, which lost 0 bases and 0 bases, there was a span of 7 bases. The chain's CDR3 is CASSVDGNSYEQYF. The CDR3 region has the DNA TGTGCCAGCAGCGTAGACGGGAACTCCTACGAGCAGTACTTC.

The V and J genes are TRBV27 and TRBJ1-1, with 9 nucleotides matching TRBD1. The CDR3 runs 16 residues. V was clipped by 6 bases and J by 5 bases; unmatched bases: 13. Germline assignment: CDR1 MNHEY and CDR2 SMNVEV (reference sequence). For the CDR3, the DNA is TGTGCCAGCAGCCTTTGGGGACAGGGATCTGGAACTGAAGCTTTCTTT. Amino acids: CASSLWGQGSGTEAFF.

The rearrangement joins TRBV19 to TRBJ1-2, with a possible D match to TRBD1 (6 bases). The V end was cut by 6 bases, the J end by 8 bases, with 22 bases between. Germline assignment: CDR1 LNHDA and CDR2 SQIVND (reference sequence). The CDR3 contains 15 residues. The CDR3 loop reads CASRASTTGGDGYTF. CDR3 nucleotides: TGTGCCAGTAGGGCTTCCACGACAGGCGGTGACGGCTACACCTTC.

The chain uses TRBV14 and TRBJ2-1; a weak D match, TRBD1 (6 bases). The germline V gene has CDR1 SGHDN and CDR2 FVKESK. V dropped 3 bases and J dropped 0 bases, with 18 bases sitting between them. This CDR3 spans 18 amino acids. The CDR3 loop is CASSHIWIDRSSYNEQFF. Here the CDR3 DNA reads TGTGCCAGCAGCCACATATGGATCGACAGGAGCTCCTACAATGAGCAGTTCTTC.

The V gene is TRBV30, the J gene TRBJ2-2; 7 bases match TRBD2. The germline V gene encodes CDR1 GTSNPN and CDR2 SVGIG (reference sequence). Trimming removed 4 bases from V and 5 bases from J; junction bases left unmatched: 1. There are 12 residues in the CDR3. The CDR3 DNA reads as TGTGCCTGGAAGGGAGGGACCGGGGAGCTGTTTTTT. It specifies CAWKGGTGELFF.

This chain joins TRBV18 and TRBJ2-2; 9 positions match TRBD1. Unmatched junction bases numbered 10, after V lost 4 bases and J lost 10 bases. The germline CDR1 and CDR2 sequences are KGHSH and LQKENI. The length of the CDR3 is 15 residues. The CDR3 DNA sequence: TGTGCCAGCTCACAAACAGGGGGCATTGTCGAGGAGCTGTTTTTT. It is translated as CASSQTGGIVEELFF.

CDR3 in DNA: TGCGCCAGCAGCTTGGGTGCAACTAATGAAAAACTGTTTTTT. Translated, it gives CASSLGATNEKLFF. V is TRBV5-1 and J is TRBJ1-4; D ambiguous. The CDR3 is made up of 14 amino acids. Germline V gene data show CDR1 as SGHRS and CDR2 as YFSETQ. Deletions cut 0 bases from V and 0 bases from J, with 3 bases between.

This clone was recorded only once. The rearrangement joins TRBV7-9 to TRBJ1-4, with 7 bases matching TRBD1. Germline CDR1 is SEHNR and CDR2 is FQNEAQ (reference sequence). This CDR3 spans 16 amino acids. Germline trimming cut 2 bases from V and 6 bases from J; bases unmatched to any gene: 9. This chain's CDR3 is CASSLWLTGRDEKLFF. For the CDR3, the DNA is TGTGCCAGCAGCTTATGGCTGACAGGGAGGGATGAAAAACTGTTTTTT.

Written as DNA, the CDR3 is TGTGCCAGCAGACTAGCGAACACCGGGGAGCTGTTTTTT. Residues: CASRLANTGELFF. This chain links TRBV7-9 with TRBJ2-2, with D possibly TRBD2 on 5 matching bases. Trimming cost V 6 bases and J 0 bases, with 5 bases left between them. The CDR3 spans 13 residues. Germline V gene data show CDR1 as SEHNR and CDR2 as FQNEAQ (reference sequence).

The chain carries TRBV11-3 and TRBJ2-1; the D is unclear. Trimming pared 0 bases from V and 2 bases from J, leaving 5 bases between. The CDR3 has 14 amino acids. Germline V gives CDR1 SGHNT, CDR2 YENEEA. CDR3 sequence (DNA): TGTGCCAGCAGCTTAGATCAGACCTACAATGAGCAGTTCTTC. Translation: CASSLDQTYNEQFF.